This TCR beta chain is from a study of blood T cell repertoires in COVID-19. Per the original data handling: Counts of nucleated cells, estimated from reference gene primer amplification, were obtained. TCRdb's copy holds only in-frame clones and misses some; the assay was immunoSEQ multiplex PCR. V, J and clone size are those of that table, while D and trimming were read from the DNA. In the table there are 250,000 to 350,000 clones, roughly 85% of which are singletons. Trimming removed 3 bases from V and 0 bases from J, with 8 bases in between. The CDR3 extends over 14 amino acids. The germline V gene has CDR1 KGHSH and CDR2 LQKENI.

The clonotype was recovered from a woman aged 30 to 39 who had recovered from COVID-19. The chain is built from TRBV18 and TRBJ1-1, with D uncertain. The sample taken for sequencing was PBMCs or T cells enriched from blood (not recorded which). The CDR3 bases are TGTGCCAGCTCACCGTTGACAATGAACACTGAAGCTTTCTTT. Translating it yields CASSPLTMNTEAFF.